This TCR beta chain was sequenced for a study of blood T cells in healthy people across ages (dated by TCRdb to the mid-2010s). Background on the whole study: In model experiments, template switching captured roughly one uniquely barcoded TCR beta cDNA molecule for every two T cells. The study measured age-related changes in TCR beta repertoire diversity using deep sequencing normalized with unique cDNA molecular identifiers. The donors were split into four age groups: young (average about 16 years), middle-aged (39), aged (roughly 65) and long-lived (roughly 88). To avoid experimental bias, donors of different ages were spread randomly across the sequencing lanes. For two donors (one aged 18 to 30 and one aged 80 or older), the study analyzed two additional independent replicas of 1 million unique cDNA reads from the same blood draw. Points the paper makes about the study in general: The CMV infection status of donors was not known, potentially confounding age-related changes in expanded clonotypes. Because profiling used bulk unsorted PBMCs, naive and antigen-experienced compartments could not be compared conclusively. Estimates of total diversity based on one million sequenced T cells were regarded as lower bounds and as underestimates. Compared with the aged group, more naive CD4+ T cells, fewer expanded clones and increased TCR diversity were shown by the long-lived group, suggesting age selection. A strong correlation was found between observed TCR beta diversity and the percentage of naive T cells measured by flow cytometry. Observed TCR beta diversity per million T cells fell roughly linearly with age, and a significant reduction was already apparent by age roughly 40.

To prepare the library, 5' RACE was applied. Sequenced on an Illumina HiSeq 2500. A second PCR of roughly 7 to 12 cycles was performed with a sample-barcoded 5' primer and a J-beta primer mix. Each TCR beta cDNA molecule received a unique molecular identifier from a template-switch 5' adaptor carrying 12 random nucleotides. At least 3 million CDR3-containing paired-end reads were obtained from each sample. All of the RNA was converted into first-strand cDNA using the Mint cDNA synthesis kit, with a TRBC-specific oligonucleotide serving as the primer. After uracil-DNA glycosylase treatment, a first 18-cycle PCR used universal primers M1SS and BC2_uni_R on all cDNA. On the authors' methods: For normalization, 1 million high-quality reads were randomly selected from each sample, with every read carrying a distinct molecular identifier. Reads with shared molecular identifiers were discarded instead of being binned into consensus sequences. CDR3 identification, clonotype clustering and error correction used MiTCR with a Q25 quality threshold and the strictest error-elimination algorithm. A nonparametric unseen species model with Euler transformation was used to estimate a lower bound on total TCR beta diversity. TCRdb ran its own pipeline on the public reads, namely fastp trimming at Q25 and MiXCR clone calling, and kept in-frame beta chains. Entries are consolidated by CDR3 protein sequence, retaining the most common genes and DNA. The V and J calls reflect TCRdb's pipeline rather than the authors' work. This sample comprises about 1,400,000 distinct CDR3 sequences, around 59% of them detected only once. The ten largest make up about 6.3% of the sample.

Systemically healthy Caucasian individuals from Russia, 39 in total and aged roughly 6 to 95 years, were included as donors. Each donor gave roughly 11 milliliters of peripheral blood, drawn into EDTA-treated Vacutainer tubes. PBMCs were isolated by Ficoll-Paque density-gradient centrifugation, with at least 6.5 million obtained per sample. Trizol reagent was used to extract total RNA from PBMCs, with at least 6 micrograms per sample. For every donor, flow cytometry on a PBMC aliquot measured the percentage of naive CD45RAhigh/CD27high T cells. With respect to this clonotype: This clone's antigen is unknown. Base qualities are not provided; no much larger clone lies one nucleotide away.

The CDR3, from cysteine to phenylalanine, totals 13 residues. Only the CDR3 region is kept as DNA, spanning 39 bases read in frame from base 1. The trim is 8 bases for V and 2 bases for J, with a gap of 12 bases between the germline ends. The sequencing input was blood. This receptor was obtained from a man aged 18 to 30 in good health. The rearrangement combines TRBV12-3 or TRBV12-4 with TRBJ2-5, and TRBD1 may be the D gene, going by 6 matching bases. The DNA sequence follows: TGTGCCAGCCGAAGCCAGGGGCAAGAGACCCAGTACTTC. Its protein reads: CASRSQGQETQYF.